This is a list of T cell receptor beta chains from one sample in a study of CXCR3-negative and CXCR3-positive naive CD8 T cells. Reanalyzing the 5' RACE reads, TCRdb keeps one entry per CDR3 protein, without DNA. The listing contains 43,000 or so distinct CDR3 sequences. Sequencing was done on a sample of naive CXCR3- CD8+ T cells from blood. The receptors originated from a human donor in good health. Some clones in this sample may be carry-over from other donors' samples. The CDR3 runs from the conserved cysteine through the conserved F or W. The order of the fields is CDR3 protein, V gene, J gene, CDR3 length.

CDR3: CASSLSGQGVYEQYF; V: TRBV12-3/TRBV12-4; J: TRBJ2-7; length: 15
CDR3: CASAGMATEAFF; V: TRBV7-6; J: TRBJ1-1; length: 12
CDR3: CSVGLAGGLNTGELFF; V: TRBV29-1; J: TRBJ2-2; length: 16
CDR3: CASSLGITQYF; V: TRBV7-9; J: TRBJ2-5; length: 11
CDR3: CASSLSSPRDTQYF; V: TRBV12-3/TRBV12-4; J: TRBJ2-3; length: 14
CDR3: CASSGIGQVGAESTF; V: TRBV12-3/TRBV12-4; J: TRBJ1-2; length: 15
CDR3: CSAPGSRGPSDTQYF; V: TRBV20-1; J: TRBJ2-3; length: 15
CDR3: CASSKGAEQYF; V: TRBV7-6; J: TRBJ2-7; length: 11
CDR3: CASSPGGSNYGYTF; V: TRBV12-3/TRBV12-4; J: TRBJ1-2; length: 14
CDR3: CASSSAGQGVGEQFF; V: TRBV7-3; J: TRBJ2-1; length: 15
CDR3: CATSTHSVTGYQETQYF; V: TRBV15; J: TRBJ2-5; length: 17
CDR3: CSGGQGFEQFF; V: TRBV29-1; J: TRBJ2-1; length: 11
CDR3: CSVEGLAGGSSYNEQFF; V: TRBV29-1; J: TRBJ2-1; length: 17
CDR3: CASSPTPGLSNQPQHF; V: TRBV7-8; J: TRBJ1-5; length: 16
CDR3: CASSEWGGDSPLHF; V: TRBV25-1; J: TRBJ1-6; length: 14
CDR3: CSVATLGQPDLKETQYF; V: TRBV29-1; J: TRBJ2-5; length: 17
CDR3: CASSLDGILSYEQYF; V: TRBV7-9; J: TRBJ2-7; length: 15
CDR3: CASSSPGGGEAFF; V: TRBV21-1; J: TRBJ1-1; length: 13